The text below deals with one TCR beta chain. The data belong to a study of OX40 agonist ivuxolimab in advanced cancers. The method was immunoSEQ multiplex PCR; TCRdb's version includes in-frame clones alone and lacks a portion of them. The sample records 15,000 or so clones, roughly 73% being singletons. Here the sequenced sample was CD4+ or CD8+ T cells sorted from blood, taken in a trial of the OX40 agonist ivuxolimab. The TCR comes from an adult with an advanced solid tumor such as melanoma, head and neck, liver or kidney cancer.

The CDR3 bases are TGCACCAGCGACGGGACTAGCAGAGGGTGTGATACGCAGTATTTT. The encoded protein is CTSDGTSRGCDTQYF. This sequence joins TRBV1 and TRBJ2-3; TRBD2 reflects the table's D call only, with no check against the DNA. TRBV1 counts as a pseudogene. The CDR3 runs to 15 residues.